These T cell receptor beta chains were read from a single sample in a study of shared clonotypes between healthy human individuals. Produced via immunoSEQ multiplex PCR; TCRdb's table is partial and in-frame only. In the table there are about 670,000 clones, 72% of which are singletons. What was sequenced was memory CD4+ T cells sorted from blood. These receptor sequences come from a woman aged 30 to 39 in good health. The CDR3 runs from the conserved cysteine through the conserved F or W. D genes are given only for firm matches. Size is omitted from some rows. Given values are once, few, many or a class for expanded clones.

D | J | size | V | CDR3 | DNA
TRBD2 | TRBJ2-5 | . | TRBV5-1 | CASSFSGRQETQYF | TGCGCCAGCAGCTTTAGCGGGCGGCAAGAGACCCAGTACTTC
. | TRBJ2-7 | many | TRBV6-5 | CASSEKGAFYEQYF | TGTGCCAGCAGTGAGAAAGGTGCGTTCTACGAGCAGTACTTC
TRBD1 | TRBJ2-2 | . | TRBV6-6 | CASSTGTGPNTGELFF | TGTGCCAGCAGTACCGGGACAGGGCCGAACACCGGGGAGCTGTTTTTT
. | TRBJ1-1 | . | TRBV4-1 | CASRGTLKNTEAFF | TGCGCCAGCCGGGGGACACTTAAGAACACTGAAGCTTTCTTT
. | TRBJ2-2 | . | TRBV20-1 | CSASLGGELFF | TGCAGTGCTAGTTTGGGCGGGGAGCTGTTTTTT
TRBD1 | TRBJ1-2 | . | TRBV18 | CASSPRDRVNYGYTF | TGTGCCAGCTCACCACGGGACAGGGTGAACTATGGCTACACCTTC
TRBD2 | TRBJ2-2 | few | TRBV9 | CASSVGLDNTGELFF | TGTGCCAGCAGCGTGGGACTAGACAACACCGGGGAGCTGTTTTTT
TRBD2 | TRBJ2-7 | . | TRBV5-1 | CASSTTSGSYEQYF | TGCGCCAGCAGCACCACTAGCGGGAGCTACGAGCAGTACTTC
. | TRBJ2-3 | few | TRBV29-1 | CSVAGLVGDPSTDTQYF | TGCAGCGTTGCTGGTCTTGTTGGGGATCCTAGCACAGATACGCAGTATTTT
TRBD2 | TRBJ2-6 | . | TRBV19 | CASWGPLAGSPGANVLTF | TGTGCCAGCTGGGGGCCACTAGCGGGCTCTCCCGGGGCCAACGTCCTGACTTTC
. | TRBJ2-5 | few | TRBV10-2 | CASSGIAEQETQYF | TGCGCCAGCAGTGGAATAGCGGAACAAGAGACCCAGTACTTC
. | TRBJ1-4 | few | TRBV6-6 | CASSYSFREKLFF | TGTGCCAGCAGTTACTCTTTTCGTGAAAAACTGTTTTTT
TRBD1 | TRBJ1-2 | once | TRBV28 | CASRRTGAAYYGYTF | TGTGCCAGCAGGAGAACAGGGGCCGCCTACTATGGCTACACCTTC
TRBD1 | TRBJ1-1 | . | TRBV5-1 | CASSAQGARGTEAFF | TGCGCCAGCAGCGCGCAGGGGGCGCGAGGGACTGAAGCTTTCTTT
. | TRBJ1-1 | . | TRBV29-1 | CSVGPKPNEAFF | TGCAGCGTTGGCCCTAAACCCAACGAAGCTTTCTTT
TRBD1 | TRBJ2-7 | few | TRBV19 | CASRKGADPLTFYEQYF | TGTGCCAGTAGGAAGGGGGCGGATCCCCTAACCTTCTACGAGCAGTACTTC
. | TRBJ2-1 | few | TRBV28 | CASSLLTFRLGEQFF | TGTGCCAGCAGCTTATTAACGTTCCGGCTAGGTGAGCAGTTCTTC
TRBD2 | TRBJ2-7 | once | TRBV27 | CASSFFAGAGEQYF | TGTGCCAGCAGTTTTTTTGCGGGAGCAGGCGAGCAGTACTTC
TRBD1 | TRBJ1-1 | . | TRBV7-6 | CASSLEGTVGTEAFF | TGTGCCAGCAGCTTAGAAGGGACAGTAGGGACTGAAGCTTTCTTT
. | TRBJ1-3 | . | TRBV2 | CASSDLLTSGNTIYF | TGTGCCAGCAGTGATCTCCTTACCTCTGGAAACACCATATATTTT
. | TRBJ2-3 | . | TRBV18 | CASSTKETDTQYF | TGTGCCAGCTCAACTAAAGAGACAGATACGCAGTATTTT
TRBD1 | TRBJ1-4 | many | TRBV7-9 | CASSGMTGGEKLFF | TGTGCCAGCAGCGGGATGACAGGGGGGGAAAAACTGTTTTTT
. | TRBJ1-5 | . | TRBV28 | CASIPWRVFVGQPQHF | TGTGCCAGCATTCCGTGGCGGGTTTTTGTCGGTCAGCCCCAGCATTTT
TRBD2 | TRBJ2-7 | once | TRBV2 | CASSLEGLAGAEQYF | TGTGCCAGCTCCTTGGAGGGACTAGCGGGAGCCGAGCAGTACTTC
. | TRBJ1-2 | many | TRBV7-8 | CASSLGRDGYTF | TGTGCCAGCAGCTTAGGCAGGGATGGCTACACCTTC
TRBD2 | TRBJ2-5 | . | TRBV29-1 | CSVDRTRQQETQYF | TGCAGCGTTGACCGGACTAGACAGCAAGAGACCCAGTACTTC
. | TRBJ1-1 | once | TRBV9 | CASSVDPSNTEAFF | TGTGCCAGCAGCGTAGATCCCTCGAACACTGAAGCTTTCTTT
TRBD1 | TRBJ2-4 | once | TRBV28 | CASSNRGLAKNIQYF | TGTGCCAGCAGTAACAGGGGTCTAGCCAAAAACATTCAGTACTTC
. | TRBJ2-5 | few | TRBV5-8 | CASSPRAGQETQYF | TGTGCCAGCAGCCCCCGAGCGGGCCAAGAGACCCAGTACTTC
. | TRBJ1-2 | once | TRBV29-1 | CSVVWGNYGYTF | TGCAGCGTTGTATGGGGGAACTATGGCTACACCTTC
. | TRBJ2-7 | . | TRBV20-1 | CSARDEGRQYF | TGCAGTGCTAGAGATGAGGGAAGGCAGTACTTC
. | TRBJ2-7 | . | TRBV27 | CASSLWGQRVSYF | TGTGCCAGCAGTTTATGGGGACAGCGGGTATCGTACTTC
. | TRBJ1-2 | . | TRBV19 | CASSNAGMPHYGYTF | TGTGCCAGTAGTAACGCGGGCATGCCTCACTATGGCTACACCTTC
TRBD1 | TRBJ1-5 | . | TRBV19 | CASRTGQQPQHF | TGTGCCAGTAGGACGGGACAGCAGCCCCAGCATTTT
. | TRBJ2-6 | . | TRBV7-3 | CASSLTGANVLTF | TGTGCCAGCAGCTTAACTGGGGCCAACGTCCTGACTTTC
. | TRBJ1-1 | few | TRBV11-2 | CASSLEVRAFF | TGTGCCAGCAGCTTAGAAGTGAGAGCTTTCTTT
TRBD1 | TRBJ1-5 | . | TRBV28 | CASSFGGGVGQPQHF | TGTGCCAGCAGTTTTGGAGGGGGCGTAGGGCAGCCCCAGCATTTT
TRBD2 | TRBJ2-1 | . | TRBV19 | CASSPLAAHNEQFF | TGTGCCAGCAGCCCCCTAGCGGCCCACAATGAGCAGTTCTTC
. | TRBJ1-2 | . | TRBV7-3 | CASSLHPVGGYTF | TGTGCCAGCAGCTTACACCCGGTGGGAGGCTACACCTTC
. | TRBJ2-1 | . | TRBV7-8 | CASSLASGDEQFF | TGTGCCAGCAGCTTAGCTAGCGGTGACGAGCAGTTCTTC
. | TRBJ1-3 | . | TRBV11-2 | CASSFPLTGAVGNTIYF | TGTGCCAGCAGCTTCCCCTTGACAGGAGCCGTTGGAAACACCATATATTTT
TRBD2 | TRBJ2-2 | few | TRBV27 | CASSNPSGAGTGELFF | TGTGCCAGCAGTAACCCTAGCGGAGCGGGCACCGGGGAGCTGTTTTTT